The 4 T cell receptor beta chains given below trace back to one sample, sequenced in a study of CD8 T cells in Susac syndrome. Reverse transcription of about 0.45 to 1 ug RNA used random hexamers. From the immunoSEQ multiplex PCR reads, TCRdb called clonotypes with MiXCR, one entry per CDR3 protein. The sample shows some 300,000 distinct CDR3 sequences, around 85% of them seen only once. The specimen sequenced was CD8+ T cells from PBMCs. All receptors come from a human donor with multiple sclerosis.

This clonotype was seen once. This chain uses TRBV4-3 with TRBJ2-3, with D possibly being TRBD2 (6 bases). Germline loops: CDR1 LGHNA, CDR2 YSLEER. The CDR3 length is 15 residues. The V end was cut by 0 bases, the J end by 1 base, with 8 bases between. The DNA of the CDR3 is TGCGCCAGCAGCCAAGACGGAGGGGGCACAGATACGCAGTATTTT. Protein: CASSQDGGGTDTQYF.

This CDR3 is CASSLIQGVEQFF. The CDR3 bases are TGTGCCAGCAGTTTAATTCAAGGGGTAGAGCAGTTCTTC. The V and J genes are TRBV27 and TRBJ2-1; D is possibly TRBD1 (5 bases). The germline V gene encodes CDR1 MNHEY and CDR2 SMNVEV (reference sequence). The length of the CDR3 is 13 residues. V dropped 2 bases and J dropped 10 bases, with 12 bases sitting between them.

This clonotype was detected only a few times. The rearrangement uses TRBV19 and TRBJ2-1; 7 bases match TRBD2. J was trimmed by 2 bases and V by 2 bases; bases with no gene match: 6. Germline V lookup: CDR1 LNHDA, CDR2 SQIVND (reference sequence). This CDR3 comprises 16 residues. The CDR3 sequence: CASSINPGGPYNEQFF. CDR3 sequence (DNA): TGTGCCAGTAGTATAAATCCGGGAGGCCCCTACAATGAGCAGTTCTTC.

The chain is built from TRBV4-3 and TRBJ2-7; 8 bases are a match to TRBD1. J gave up 3 bases and V 6 bases, and 7 bases lay outside the gene matches. Germline CDR1 is LGHNA and CDR2 is YSLEER. The length of the CDR3 is 14 residues. CDR3 in amino acids: CASSPGTGLYEQYF. In DNA, the CDR3 is TGCGCCAGCAGTCCCGGGACAGGACTCTACGAGCAGTACTTC.